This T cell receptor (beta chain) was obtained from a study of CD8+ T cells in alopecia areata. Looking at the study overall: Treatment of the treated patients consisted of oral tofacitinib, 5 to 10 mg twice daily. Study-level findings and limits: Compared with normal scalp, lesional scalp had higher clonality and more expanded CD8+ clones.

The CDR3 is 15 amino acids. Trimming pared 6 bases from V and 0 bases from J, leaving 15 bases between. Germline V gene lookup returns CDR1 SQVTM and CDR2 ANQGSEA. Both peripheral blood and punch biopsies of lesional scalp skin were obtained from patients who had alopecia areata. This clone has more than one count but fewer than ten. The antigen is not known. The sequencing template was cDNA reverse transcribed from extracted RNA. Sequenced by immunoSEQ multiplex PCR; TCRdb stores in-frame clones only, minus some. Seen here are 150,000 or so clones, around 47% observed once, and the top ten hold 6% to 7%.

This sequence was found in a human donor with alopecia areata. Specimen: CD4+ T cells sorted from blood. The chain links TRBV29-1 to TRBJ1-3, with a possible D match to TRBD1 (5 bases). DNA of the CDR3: TGCAGCGTAAACGGGTGGGGGGGCTCTGGAAACACCATATATTTT. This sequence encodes CSVNGWGGSGNTIYF. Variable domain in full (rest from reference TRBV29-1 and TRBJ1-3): SAVISQKPSRDICQRGTSLTIQCQVDSQVTMMFWYRQQPGQSLTLIATANQGSEATYESGFVIDKFPISRPNLTFSTLTVSNMSPEDSSIYLCSVNGWGGSGNTIYFGEGSWLTVV.